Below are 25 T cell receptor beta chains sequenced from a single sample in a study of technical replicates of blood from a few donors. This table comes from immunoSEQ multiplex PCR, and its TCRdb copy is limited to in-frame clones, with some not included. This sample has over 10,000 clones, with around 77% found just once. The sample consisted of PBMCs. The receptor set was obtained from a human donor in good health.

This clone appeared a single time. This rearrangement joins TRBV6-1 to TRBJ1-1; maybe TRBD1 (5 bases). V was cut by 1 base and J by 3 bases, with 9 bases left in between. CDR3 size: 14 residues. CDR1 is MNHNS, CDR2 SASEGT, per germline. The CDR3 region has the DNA TGTGCCAGCAGTGAAGGGGCAGGGTACACTGAAGCTTTCTTT. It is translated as CASSEGAGYTEAFF.

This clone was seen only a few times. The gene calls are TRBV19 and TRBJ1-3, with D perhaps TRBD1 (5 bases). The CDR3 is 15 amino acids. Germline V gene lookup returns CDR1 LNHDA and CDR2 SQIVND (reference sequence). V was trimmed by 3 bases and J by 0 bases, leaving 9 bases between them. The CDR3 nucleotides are TGTGCCAGTAGTATCGGCGGGGCCTCTGGAAACACCATATATTTT. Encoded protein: CASSIGGASGNTIYF.

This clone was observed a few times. The CDR3: CASSLGQTVPSNEKLFF. The CDR3 DNA follows: TGTGCCAGCTCACTAGGACAGACAGTTCCCTCTAATGAAAAACTGTTTTTT. V usage is TRBV18 and J usage is TRBJ1-4; weak D call: TRBD1 (6 bases). This CDR3 contains 17 residues. With 4 bases removed from V and 3 bases from J, the gap between germline ends came to 18 bases. Germline CDR1 is KGHSH and CDR2 is LQKENI.

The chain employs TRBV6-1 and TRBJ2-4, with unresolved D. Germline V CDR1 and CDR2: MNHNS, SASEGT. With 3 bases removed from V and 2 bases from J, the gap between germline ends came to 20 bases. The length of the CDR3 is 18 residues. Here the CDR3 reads CASSEFGPNSDPKNIQYF. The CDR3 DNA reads TGTGCCAGCAGTGAGTTTGGGCCCAATTCCGACCCCAAAAACATTCAGTACTTC.

CDR3 amino acids: CASSIQGSAYEQYF. The DNA for the CDR3 is TGTGCCAGTAGTATCCAGGGGTCAGCCTACGAGCAGTACTTC. This chain links TRBV19 with TRBJ2-7; D is perhaps TRBD1 (6 bases). Trimming pared 3 bases from V and 2 bases from J, leaving 11 bases between. This CDR3 comprises 14 residues. Germline CDR1 LNHDA, CDR2 SQIVND (reference sequence).

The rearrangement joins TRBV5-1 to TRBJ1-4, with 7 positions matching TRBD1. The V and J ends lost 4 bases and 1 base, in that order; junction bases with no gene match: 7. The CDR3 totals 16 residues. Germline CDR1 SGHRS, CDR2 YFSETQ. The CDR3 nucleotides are TGCGCCAGCAGCCCACGGACAGGTGTAACTAATGAAAAACTGTTTTTT. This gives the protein CASSPRTGVTNEKLFF.

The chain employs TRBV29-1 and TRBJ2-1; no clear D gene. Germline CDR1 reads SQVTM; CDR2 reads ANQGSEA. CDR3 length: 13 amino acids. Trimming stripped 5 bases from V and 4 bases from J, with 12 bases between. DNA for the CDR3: TGCAGCGTTAGAAAGACAAATTACAATGAGCAGTTCTTC. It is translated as CSVRKTNYNEQFF.

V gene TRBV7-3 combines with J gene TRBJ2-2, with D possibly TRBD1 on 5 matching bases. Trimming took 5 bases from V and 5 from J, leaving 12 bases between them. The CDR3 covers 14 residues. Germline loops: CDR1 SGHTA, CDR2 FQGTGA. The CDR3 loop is CASSHNKGTGELFF. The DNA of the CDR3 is TGTGCCAGCAGCCATAACAAGGGGACCGGGGAGCTGTTTTTT.

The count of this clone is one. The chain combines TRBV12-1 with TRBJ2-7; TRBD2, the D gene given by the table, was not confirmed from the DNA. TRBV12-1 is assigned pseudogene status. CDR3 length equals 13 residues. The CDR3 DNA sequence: TGTGCCAGCGGAATGGGGGGGTTAGGCGAGCAGTACTTC. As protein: CASGMGGLGEQYF.

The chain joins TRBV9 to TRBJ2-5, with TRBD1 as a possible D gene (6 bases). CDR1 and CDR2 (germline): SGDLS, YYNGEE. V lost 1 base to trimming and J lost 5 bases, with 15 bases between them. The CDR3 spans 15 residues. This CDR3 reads CASSVSPQGGETQYF. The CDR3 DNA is TGTGCCAGCAGCGTATCCCCACAGGGTGGCGAGACCCAGTACTTC.

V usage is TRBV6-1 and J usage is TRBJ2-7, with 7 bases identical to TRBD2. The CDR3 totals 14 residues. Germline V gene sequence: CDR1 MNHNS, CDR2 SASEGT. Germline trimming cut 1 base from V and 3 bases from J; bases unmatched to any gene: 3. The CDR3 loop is CASSEETSVYEQYF. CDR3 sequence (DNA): TGTGCCAGCAGTGAAGAAACTAGCGTCTACGAGCAGTACTTC.

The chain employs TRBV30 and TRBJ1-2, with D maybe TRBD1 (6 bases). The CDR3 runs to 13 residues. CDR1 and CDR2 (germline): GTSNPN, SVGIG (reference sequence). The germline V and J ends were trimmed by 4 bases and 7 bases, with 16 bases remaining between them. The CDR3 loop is CAWKLGQGRGYTF. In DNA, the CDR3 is TGTGCCTGGAAGTTGGGACAAGGGCGTGGCTACACCTTC.

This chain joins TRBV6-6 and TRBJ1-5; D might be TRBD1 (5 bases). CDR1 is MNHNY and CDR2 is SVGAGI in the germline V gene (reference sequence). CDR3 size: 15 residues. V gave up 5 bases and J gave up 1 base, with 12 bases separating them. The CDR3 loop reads CASSPRGISNQPQHF. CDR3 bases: TGTGCCAGCAGTCCTCGGGGGATAAGCAATCAGCCCCAGCATTTT.

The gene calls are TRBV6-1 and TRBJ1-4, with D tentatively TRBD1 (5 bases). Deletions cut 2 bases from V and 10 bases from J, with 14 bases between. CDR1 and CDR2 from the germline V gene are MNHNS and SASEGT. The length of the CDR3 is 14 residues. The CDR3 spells CASSESGNGGKLFF. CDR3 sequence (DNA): TGTGCCAGCAGTGAATCTGGGAACGGGGGAAAACTGTTTTTT.

The CDR3 nucleotides read TGCGCCAGCAGCCTAAACCCTAGCGTCTCCTACAATGAGCAGTTCTTC. This sequence encodes CASSLNPSVSYNEQFF. This sequence joins TRBV5-1 and TRBJ2-1, with D possibly TRBD2 on 6 matching bases. Trimming left V 4 bases short and J 0 bases short, with 14 bases between. This CDR3 is 16 amino acids long. The germline V gene encodes CDR1 SGHRS and CDR2 YFSETQ. Variable domain in full (rest from reference TRBV5-1 and TRBJ2-1): KAGVTQTPRYLIKTRGQQVTLSCSPISGHRSVSWYQQTPGQGLQFLFEYFSETQRNKGNFPGRFSGRQFSNSRSEMNVSTLELGDSALYLCASSLNPSVSYNEQFFGPGTRLTVL.

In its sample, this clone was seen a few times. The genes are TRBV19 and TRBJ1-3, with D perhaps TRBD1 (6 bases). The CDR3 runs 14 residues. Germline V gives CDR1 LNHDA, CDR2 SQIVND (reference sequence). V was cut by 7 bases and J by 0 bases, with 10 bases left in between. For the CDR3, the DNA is TGTGCCAGTAATAGGGGGTACTCTGGAAACACCATATATTTT. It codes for CASNRGYSGNTIYF.

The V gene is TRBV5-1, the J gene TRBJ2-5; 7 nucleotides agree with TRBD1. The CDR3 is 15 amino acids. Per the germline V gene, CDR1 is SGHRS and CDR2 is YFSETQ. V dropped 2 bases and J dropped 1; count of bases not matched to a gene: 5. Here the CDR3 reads CASSLNDRVQETQYF. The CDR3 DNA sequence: TGCGCCAGCAGCTTAAATGACAGGGTCCAAGAGACCCAGTACTTC. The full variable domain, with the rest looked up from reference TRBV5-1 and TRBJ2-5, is KAGVTQTPRYLIKTRGQQVTLSCSPISGHRSVSWYQQTPGQGLQFLFEYFSETQRNKGNFPGRFSGRQFSNSRSEMNVSTLELGDSALYLCASSLNDRVQETQYFGPGTRLLVL.

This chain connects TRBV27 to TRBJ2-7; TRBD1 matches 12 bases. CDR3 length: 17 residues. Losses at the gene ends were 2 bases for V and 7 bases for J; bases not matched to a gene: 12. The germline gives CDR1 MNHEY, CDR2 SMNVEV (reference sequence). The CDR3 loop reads CASSLRGAGTGGGEQYF. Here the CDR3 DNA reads TGTGCCAGCAGTTTACGTGGTGCGGGGACAGGGGGCGGGGAGCAGTACTTC.

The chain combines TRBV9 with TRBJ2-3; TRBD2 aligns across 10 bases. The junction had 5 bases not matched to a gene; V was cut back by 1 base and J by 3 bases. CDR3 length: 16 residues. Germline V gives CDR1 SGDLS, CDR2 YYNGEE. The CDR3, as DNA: TGTGCCAGCAGCGTAAGAGCGGGAGGGGGTACAGATACGCAGTATTTT. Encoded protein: CASSVRAGGGTDTQYF.

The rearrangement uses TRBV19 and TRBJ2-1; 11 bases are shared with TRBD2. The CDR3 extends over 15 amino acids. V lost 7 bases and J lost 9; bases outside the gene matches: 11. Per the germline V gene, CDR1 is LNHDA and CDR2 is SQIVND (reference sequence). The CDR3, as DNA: TGTGCCAGTATCCCTACTAGCGGGAGTATTGGTGAGCAGTTCTTC. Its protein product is CASIPTSGSIGEQFF.

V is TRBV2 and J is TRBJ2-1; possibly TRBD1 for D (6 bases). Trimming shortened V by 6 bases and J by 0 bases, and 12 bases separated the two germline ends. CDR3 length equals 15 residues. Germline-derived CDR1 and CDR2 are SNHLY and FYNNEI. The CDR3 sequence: CASSTGQNSYNEQFF. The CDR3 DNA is TGTGCCAGCAGCACTGGACAGAACTCCTACAATGAGCAGTTCTTC.

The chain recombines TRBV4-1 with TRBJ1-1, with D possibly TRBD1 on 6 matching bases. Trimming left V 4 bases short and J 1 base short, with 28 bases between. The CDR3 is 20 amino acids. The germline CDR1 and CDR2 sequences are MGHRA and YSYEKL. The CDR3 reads CASSPTLPGQPVRRNTEAFF. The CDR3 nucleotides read TGCGCCAGCAGCCCGACCCTACCTGGACAGCCAGTTAGAAGGAACACTGAAGCTTTCTTT.

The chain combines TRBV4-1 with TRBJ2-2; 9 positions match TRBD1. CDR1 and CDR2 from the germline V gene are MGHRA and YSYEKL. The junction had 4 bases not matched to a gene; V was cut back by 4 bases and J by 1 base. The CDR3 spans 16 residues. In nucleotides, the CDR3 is TGCGCCAGCAGCCCCTTGGACAGGGGGAACACCGGGGAGCTGTTTTTT. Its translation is CASSPLDRGNTGELFF.

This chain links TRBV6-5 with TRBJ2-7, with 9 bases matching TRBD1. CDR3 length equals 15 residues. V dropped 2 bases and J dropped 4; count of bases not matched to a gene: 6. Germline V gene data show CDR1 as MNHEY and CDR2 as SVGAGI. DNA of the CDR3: TGTGCCAGCAGTTACCGGACAGGGGCCGGATACGAGCAGTACTTC. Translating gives CASSYRTGAGYEQYF.

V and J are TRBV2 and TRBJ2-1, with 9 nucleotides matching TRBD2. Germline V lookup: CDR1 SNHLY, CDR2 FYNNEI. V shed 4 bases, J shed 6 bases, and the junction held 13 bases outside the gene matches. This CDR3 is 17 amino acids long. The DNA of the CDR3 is TGTGCCAGCAGTGGAGGGGCGGGAGGGCCCTTCGGCAATGAGCAGTTCTTC. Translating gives CASSGGAGGPFGNEQFF.